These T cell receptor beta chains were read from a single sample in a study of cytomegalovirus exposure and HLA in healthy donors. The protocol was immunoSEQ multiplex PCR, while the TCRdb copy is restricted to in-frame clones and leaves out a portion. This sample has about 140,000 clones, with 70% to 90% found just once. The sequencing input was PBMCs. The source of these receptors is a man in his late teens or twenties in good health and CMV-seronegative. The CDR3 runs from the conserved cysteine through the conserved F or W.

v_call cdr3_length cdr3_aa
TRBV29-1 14 CSVEGRGRDYGYTF
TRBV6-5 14 CASSYSVDSSGQYF
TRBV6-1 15 CASSGLAGGPDTQYF
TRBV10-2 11 CASVAGETQYF
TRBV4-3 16 CASSQETATTNEKLFF
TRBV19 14 CASSIQGNNYGYTF
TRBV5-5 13 CASSLTGNTEAFF
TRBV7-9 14 CASSLDGHRETQYF
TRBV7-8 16 CASSLARTISNQPQHF
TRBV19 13 CASSKGMNTEAFF
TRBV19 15 CASSLGQGAIYEQYF
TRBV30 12 CAWSTQAGEAFF
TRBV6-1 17 CASSEGTGGLRNYGYTF
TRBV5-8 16 CASSIYRDRPYNEQFF
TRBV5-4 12 CASSQSNEKLFF
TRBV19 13 CASSSSGNTEAFF
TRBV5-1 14 CASSLSTDLYEQYF
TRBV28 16 CASSLETDGYNQPQHF
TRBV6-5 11 CASGNVYTIYF
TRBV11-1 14 CASSGGYGGAEAFF
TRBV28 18 CASRLGWGQGATTGELFF
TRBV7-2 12 CASSSLSYEQYF
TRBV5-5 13 CASSPRGRETQYF
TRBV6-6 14 CASSTGTGLGEQFF
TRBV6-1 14 CASSLQGLEDIQYF
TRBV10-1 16 CASSEMGGNPINEQFF
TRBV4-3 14 CASSQASYSNEQFF
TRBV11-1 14 CASSPGLAGSTQYF
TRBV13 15 CASSSRKGDPYEQYF